The next 25 T cell receptor beta chains were all read from a single sample in a study of OX40 agonist ivuxolimab in advanced cancers. Using immunoSEQ multiplex PCR, the repertoire was profiled, and TCRdb retains in-frame clones only, with some absent. Among over 65,000 clones listed, under 95% were seen once. The sequences come from CD4+ or CD8+ T cells sorted from blood, collected in a trial of the OX40 agonist ivuxolimab. The receptor source for this set is an adult with an advanced solid tumor such as melanoma, head and neck, liver or kidney cancer.

The V gene is TRBV15, the J gene TRBJ1-1, with TRBD1 as a possible D gene (6 bases). The V and J ends lost 5 bases and 8 bases respectively, with 12 bases between them. This CDR3 spans 12 amino acids. CDR1 is LNHNV, CDR2 YYDKDF, per germline (reference sequence). CDR3 DNA sequence: TGTGCCACCAGCGTTACAGGGCTAGAAGCTTTCTTT. Translation: CATSVTGLEAFF. Based on the CDR3 plus reference TRBV15 and TRBJ1-1, the full variable domain is DAMVIQNPRYQVTQFGKPVTLSCSQTLNHNVMYWYQQKSSQAPKLLFHYYDKDFNNEADTPDNFQSRRPNTSFCFLDIRSPGLGDTAMYLCATSVTGLEAFFGQGTRLTVV.

This chain joins TRBV12-5 and TRBJ2-7; no clear D. Germline values: CDR1 LGHNT, CDR2 FRNRAP. The CDR3 has 12 amino acids. V was pared by 0 bases and J by 5 bases, with 5 bases between. Here the CDR3 reads CASGLVLNEQYF. The CDR3 region has the DNA TGTGCTAGTGGTTTGGTACTGAACGAGCAGTACTTC.

V and J are TRBV5-1 and TRBJ2-1, with TRBD2 as a possible D gene (7 bases). Trimming left V 0 bases short and J 15 bases short, with 16 bases between. Germline lookup yields CDR1 SGHRS and CDR2 YFSETQ. The CDR3 has 13 residues. CDR3: CASSLDVGGPPFF. In DNA, the CDR3 is TGCGCCAGCAGCTTGGACGTGGGGGGGCCCCCGTTCTTC.

The chain uses TRBV6-5 and TRBJ1-1, with 7 bases matching TRBD1. Losses at the gene ends were 6 bases for V and 5 bases for J; bases not matched to a gene: 9. This CDR3 spans 14 amino acids. Per the germline V gene, CDR1 is MNHEY and CDR2 is SVGAGI. CDR3 residues: CASRPGTEGTEAFF. The CDR3 DNA is TGTGCCAGCAGGCCCGGGACAGAGGGGACTGAAGCTTTCTTT.

The V gene is TRBV4-2, the J gene TRBJ1-5; 9 nucleotides match TRBD1. This CDR3 spans 14 amino acids. The V gene end was trimmed by 4 bases and the J gene end by 2 bases; junction bases not matched to a gene: 0. CDR1 and CDR2 (germline): LGHNA, YNFKEQ. CDR3 sequence: CASSRTGGNQPQHF. The DNA for the CDR3 is TGTGCCAGCAGCCGGACAGGGGGCAATCAGCCCCAGCATTTT.

The sample holds one count of this clone. The chain links TRBV19 to TRBJ1-1, with D hard to call. Germline CDR1 is LNHDA and CDR2 is SQIVND (reference sequence). There are 14 residues in the CDR3. The ends were cut back, 4 bases at V and 1 base at J, with 10 bases in the middle. CDR3 in amino acids: CASSTDDENTEAFF. CDR3 nucleotides: TGTGCCAGTAGTACTGACGACGAGAACACTGAAGCTTTCTTT.

The chain employs TRBV4-2 and TRBJ1-1, with D unresolved. Germline CDR1 is LGHNA and CDR2 is YNFKEQ. The CDR3 runs 15 residues. The germline V and J ends were trimmed by 0 bases and 0 bases, with 8 bases remaining between them. The CDR3 spells CASSQEGSLNTEAFF. CDR3 DNA sequence: TGTGCCAGCAGCCAAGAGGGATCCTTGAACACTGAAGCTTTCTTT.

The CDR3 region is CASSFGGLGTEAFF. In DNA form, the CDR3 reads TGTGCCAGCAGCTTCGGGGGGCTGGGCACTGAAGCTTTCTTT. The chain combines TRBV7-9 with TRBJ1-1, with TRBD1 as a possible D gene (6 bases). With 3 bases removed from V and 4 bases from J, the gap between germline ends came to 12 bases. Germline-derived CDR1 and CDR2 are SEHNR and FQNEAQ (reference sequence). The length of the CDR3 is 14 residues.

V is TRBV29-1 and J is TRBJ1-1, with D tentatively TRBD1 (5 bases). CDR1 and CDR2 (germline): SQVTM, ANQGSEA. The V end was cut by 6 bases, the J end by 8 bases, with 10 bases between. The CDR3 loop spans 10 amino acids. Written as DNA, the CDR3 is TGCAGCGTACGTGCAGGGGAAGCTTTCTTT. Protein product: CSVRAGEAFF.

This chain links TRBV18 with TRBJ1-2, with 8 bases identical to TRBD1. CDR3 length: 16 residues. J lost 7 bases, V lost 0 bases, and 10 bases had no gene match. The germline V gene has CDR1 KGHSH and CDR2 LQKENI. The DNA of the CDR3 is TGTGCCAGCTCACCACCCGTGCAGGGGGCAGTTGTTGGCTACACCTTC. This sequence encodes CASSPPVQGAVVGYTF.

This clone came up once. The chain carries TRBV7-3 and TRBJ2-5; 11 bases are shared with TRBD2. The CDR3 is made up of 15 amino acids. Trimming cost V 5 bases and J 8 bases; bases outside gene matches: 10. Germline CDR1 SGHTA, CDR2 FQGTGA. The CDR3 protein is CASSASGGPLGTQYF. The CDR3, as DNA: TGTGCCAGCAGCGCTAGCGGGGGGCCGCTCGGTACCCAGTACTTC.

This clone was counted a single time. The genes are TRBV9 and TRBJ2-6, with D hard to call. This CDR3 comprises 16 residues. Looked up from germline, CDR1 is SGDLS and CDR2 is YYNGEE. The V end lost 3 bases, the J end lost 4 bases, and 14 bases lay between the germline ends. DNA for the CDR3: TGTGCCAGCAGCGCGTATTTGGTGCACGGGGCCAACGTCCTGACTTTC. Encoded protein: CASSAYLVHGANVLTF.

V is TRBV2 and J is TRBJ2-4, with TRBD2 identical over 10 bases. V trimming: 7 bases; J trimming: 1 base; junction bases outside the gene matches: 7. This CDR3 region has 16 residues. Germline-derived CDR1 and CDR2 are SNHLY and FYNNEI. The CDR3, as DNA: TGTGCCAGCACCTTGAGCGGGGGGGCTGCCAAAAACATTCAGTACTTC. Its protein is CASTLSGGAAKNIQYF.

The V gene is TRBV6-1, the J gene TRBJ1-1, with D hard to call. CDR3 length: 12 residues. Trimming took 3 bases from V and 5 from J, leaving 7 bases between them. From germline, CDR1 is MNHNS and CDR2 SASEGT. The CDR3 loop is CASSDRATEAFF. Written as DNA, the CDR3 is TGTGCCAGCAGTGATAGGGCGACTGAAGCTTTCTTT.

This chain links TRBV4-3 with TRBJ1-1; no clear D. The CDR3 is made up of 12 amino acids. Germline CDR1 is LGHNA and CDR2 is YSLEER. Trimming shortened V by 0 bases and J by 4 bases, and 3 bases separated the two germline ends. The CDR3 coding sequence is TGCGCCAGCAGCCAAGACGCCACTGAAGCTTTCTTT. This encodes CASSQDATEAFF.

This rearrangement joins TRBV5-1 to TRBJ2-1; TRBD1 agrees at 9 bases. V trimming: 4 bases; J trimming: 8 bases; junction bases outside the gene matches: 25. This CDR3 is built from 20 residues. Germline V gene data show CDR1 as SGHRS and CDR2 as YFSETQ. The CDR3 sequence: CASSRHSPPIGGQGGDEQFF. Here the CDR3 DNA reads TGCGCCAGCAGCCGACATTCGCCACCAATTGGGGGACAGGGTGGGGATGAGCAGTTCTTC.

This clone appeared once. V and J are TRBV6-5 and TRBJ2-5; D is possibly TRBD1 (6 bases). This CDR3 comprises 14 residues. V lost 5 bases, J lost 5 bases, and 15 bases lay in between. Per germline, CDR1 MNHEY and CDR2 SVGAGI. CDR3 region: CASSETGSGETQYF. CDR3 nucleotides: TGTGCCAGCAGTGAAACAGGGTCAGGGGAGACCCAGTACTTC.

The V call is TRBV7-8, the J call TRBJ1-2, with D possibly being TRBD1 (6 bases). The CDR3 is made up of 15 amino acids. Deletions cut 5 bases from V and 0 bases from J, with 13 bases between. Germline V lookup: CDR1 SGHVS, CDR2 FQNEAQ. For the CDR3, the DNA is TGTGCCAGCAGCACCGGGACATCGCCTAACTATGGCTACACCTTC. As protein: CASSTGTSPNYGYTF.

The rearrangement uses TRBV6-1 and TRBJ2-3; possibly TRBD2 for D (7 bases). Trimming pared 2 bases from V and 5 bases from J, leaving 20 bases between. Germline V gives CDR1 MNHNS, CDR2 SASEGT. The CDR3 sequence is 17 residues long. This chain's CDR3 is CASSESRGGGPGDTQYF. CDR3 nucleotides: TGTGCCAGCAGTGAAAGTCGAGGGGGGGGGCCTGGAGATACGCAGTATTTT.

This chain links TRBV27 with TRBJ1-2; D not resolved. V lost 5 bases, J lost 3 bases, and 22 bases lay in between. Germline CDR1 MNHEY, CDR2 SMNVEV (reference sequence). The length of the CDR3 is 17 residues. Here the CDR3 reads CASSPLPPGHRDYGYTF. The CDR3 coding sequence is TGTGCCAGCAGTCCCCTCCCCCCGGGTCATAGGGACTATGGCTACACCTTC.

This clone was counted a few times. This chain uses TRBV10-3 with TRBJ2-7; D is perhaps TRBD2 (6 bases). V lost 8 bases to trimming and J lost 6 bases, with 17 bases between them. Germline V gene lookup returns CDR1 ENHRY and CDR2 SYGVKD. The CDR3 length is 13 residues. The CDR3 DNA reads TGTGCCATCGATAACCAGGAGGGGCCCGAGCAGTACTTC. This translates into CAIDNQEGPEQYF.

The chain uses TRBV2 and TRBJ2-7; D ambiguous. CDR1 is SNHLY, CDR2 FYNNEI, per germline. Between the trimmed V and J ends, which lost 2 bases and 1 base, there was a span of 9 bases. This CDR3 spans 14 amino acids. The CDR3 nucleotides are TGTGCCAGCAGTGAAAATTCGGTTTCCTACGAGCAGTACTTC. The encoded protein is CASSENSVSYEQYF.

The V gene is TRBV7-8, the J gene TRBJ2-7; TRBD1 is a possible D gene (6 bases). The CDR3 runs 18 residues. Germline CDR1 reads SGHVS; CDR2 reads FQNEAQ. Trimming cost V 0 bases and J 1 base, with 19 bases left between them. CDR3 sequence: CASSLARETGKISYEQYF. As DNA, the CDR3 is TGTGCCAGCAGCTTAGCAAGAGAGACAGGAAAGATATCCTACGAGCAGTACTTC.

In DNA, the CDR3 is TGTGCCAGCAGTGACTCTAGCTCTGGGGCCAACGTCCTGACTTTC. The encoded protein is CASSDSSSGANVLTF. The chain combines TRBV6-4 with TRBJ2-6; D gene ambiguous. The CDR3 runs to 15 residues. Trimming cost V 0 bases and J 0 bases, with 3 bases left between them. The germline gives CDR1 MRHNA, CDR2 SNTAGT.

The rearrangement uses TRBV7-6 and TRBJ1-2, with 11 bases fitting TRBD1. The CDR3 sequence is 13 residues long. J lost 4 bases, V lost 6 bases, and 1 base had no gene match. Looked up from germline, CDR1 is SGHVS and CDR2 is FNYEAQ. CDR3 region: CASRGTGGYGYTF. As DNA, the CDR3 is TGTGCCAGCAGAGGGACAGGGGGCTATGGCTACACCTTC.